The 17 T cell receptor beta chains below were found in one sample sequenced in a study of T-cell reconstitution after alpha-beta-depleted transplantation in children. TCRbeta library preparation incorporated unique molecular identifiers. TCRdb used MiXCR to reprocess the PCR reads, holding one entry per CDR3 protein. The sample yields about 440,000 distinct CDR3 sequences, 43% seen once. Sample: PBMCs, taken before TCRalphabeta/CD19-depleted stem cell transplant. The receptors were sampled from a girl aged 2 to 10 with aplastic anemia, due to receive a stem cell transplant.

CDR3 sequence: CSAQPVGNEQFF. The CDR3 DNA reads TGCAGTGCCCAACCGGTGGGCAATGAGCAGTTCTTC. The chain couples TRBV20-1 to TRBJ2-1; D not resolved. Trimming removed 6 bases from V and 6 bases from J, with 12 bases in between. Per the germline V gene, CDR1 is DFQATT and CDR2 is SNEGSKA (reference sequence). The CDR3 runs to 12 residues.

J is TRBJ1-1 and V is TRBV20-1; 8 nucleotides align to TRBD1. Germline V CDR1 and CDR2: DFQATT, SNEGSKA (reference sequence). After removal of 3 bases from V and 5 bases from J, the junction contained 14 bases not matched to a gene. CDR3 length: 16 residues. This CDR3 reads CSARALRTGYVTEAFF. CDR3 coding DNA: TGCAGTGCTAGGGCCCTGCGGACAGGGTATGTTACTGAAGCTTTCTTT.

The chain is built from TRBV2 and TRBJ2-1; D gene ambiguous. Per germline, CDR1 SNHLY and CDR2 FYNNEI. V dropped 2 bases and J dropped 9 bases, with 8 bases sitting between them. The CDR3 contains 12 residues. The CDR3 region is CASSESNIEQFF. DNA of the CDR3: TGTGCCAGCAGTGAATCCAACATTGAGCAGTTCTTC.

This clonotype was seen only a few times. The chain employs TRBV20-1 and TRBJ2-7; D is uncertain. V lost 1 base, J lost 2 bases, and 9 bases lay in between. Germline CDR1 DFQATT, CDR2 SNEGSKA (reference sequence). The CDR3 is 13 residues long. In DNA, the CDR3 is TGCAGTGCTAGAGGCGGACCAACCTACGAGCAGTACTTC. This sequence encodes CSARGGPTYEQYF.

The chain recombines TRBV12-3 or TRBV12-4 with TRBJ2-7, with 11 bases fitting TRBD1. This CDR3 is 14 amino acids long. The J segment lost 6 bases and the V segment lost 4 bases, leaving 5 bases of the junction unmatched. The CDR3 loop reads CASSSTDRGLEQYF. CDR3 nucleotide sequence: TGTGCCAGCAGTTCCACGGACAGGGGGCTCGAGCAGTACTTC.

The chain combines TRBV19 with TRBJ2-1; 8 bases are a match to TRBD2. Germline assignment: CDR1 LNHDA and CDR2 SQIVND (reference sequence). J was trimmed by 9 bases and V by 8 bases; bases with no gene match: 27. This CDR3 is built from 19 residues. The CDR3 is CASGGWGGHRAGVFAEQFF. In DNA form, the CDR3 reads TGTGCCAGTGGTGGGTGGGGAGGACACAGAGCGGGAGTGTTTGCTGAGCAGTTCTTC. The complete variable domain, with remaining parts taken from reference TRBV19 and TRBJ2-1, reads DGGITQSPKYLFRKEGQNVTLSCEQNLNHDAMYWYRQDPGQGLRLIYYSQIVNDFQKGDIAEGYSVSREKKESFPLTVTSAQKNPTAFYLCASGGWGGHRAGVFAEQFFGPGTRLTVL.

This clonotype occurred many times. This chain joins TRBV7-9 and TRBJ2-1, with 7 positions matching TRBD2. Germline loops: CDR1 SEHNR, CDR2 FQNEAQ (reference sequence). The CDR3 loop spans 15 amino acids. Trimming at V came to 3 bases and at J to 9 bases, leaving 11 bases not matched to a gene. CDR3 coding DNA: TGTGCCAGCAGCTTTTCAGAACTAGCGAACGGTGAGCAGTTCTTC. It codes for CASSFSELANGEQFF.

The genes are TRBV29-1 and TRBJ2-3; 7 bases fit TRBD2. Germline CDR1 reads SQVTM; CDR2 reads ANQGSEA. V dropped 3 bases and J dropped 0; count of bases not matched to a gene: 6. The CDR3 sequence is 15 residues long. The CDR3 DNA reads TGCAGCGTTGACGGGGTTAGCGGGAGCACAGATACGCAGTATTTT. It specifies CSVDGVSGSTDTQYF.

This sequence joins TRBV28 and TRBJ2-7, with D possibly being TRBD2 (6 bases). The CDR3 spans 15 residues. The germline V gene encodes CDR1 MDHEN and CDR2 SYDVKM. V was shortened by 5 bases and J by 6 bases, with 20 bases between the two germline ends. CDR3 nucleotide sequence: TGTGCCAGCAGTCCTGGGACTCCCTTCCCCATCGAGCAGTACTTC. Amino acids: CASSPGTPFPIEQYF.

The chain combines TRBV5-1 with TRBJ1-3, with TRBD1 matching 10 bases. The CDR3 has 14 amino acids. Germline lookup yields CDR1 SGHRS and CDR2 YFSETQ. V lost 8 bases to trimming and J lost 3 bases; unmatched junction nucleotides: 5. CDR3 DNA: TGCGCCAGTCGGGACAGGGGACTTGGAAACACCATATATTTT. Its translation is CASRDRGLGNTIYF.

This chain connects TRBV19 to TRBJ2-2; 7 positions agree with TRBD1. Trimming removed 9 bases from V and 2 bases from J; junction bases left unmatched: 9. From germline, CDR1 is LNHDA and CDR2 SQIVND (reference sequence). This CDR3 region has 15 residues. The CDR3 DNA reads TGTGCCAGCAGATCAGACAGGGAAAACACCGGGGAGCTGTTTTTT. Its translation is CASRSDRENTGELFF.

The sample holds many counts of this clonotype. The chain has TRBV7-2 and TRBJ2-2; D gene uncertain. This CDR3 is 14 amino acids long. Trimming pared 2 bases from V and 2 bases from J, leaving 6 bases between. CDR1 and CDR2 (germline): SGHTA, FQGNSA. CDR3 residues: CASSLSHNTGELFF. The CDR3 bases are TGTGCCAGCAGCTTAAGCCATAACACCGGGGAGCTGTTTTTT.

The CDR3 DNA follows: TGTGCCAGCAGCGTAGGCGACAGCTCGGCCGGGGAGCTGTTTTTT. Translated: CASSVGDSSAGELFF. The V gene is TRBV9, the J gene TRBJ2-2; D is perhaps TRBD1 (5 bases). Trimming left V 0 bases short and J 6 bases short, with 12 bases between. The CDR3 length is 15 residues. CDR1 and CDR2 from the germline V gene are SGDLS and YYNGEE.

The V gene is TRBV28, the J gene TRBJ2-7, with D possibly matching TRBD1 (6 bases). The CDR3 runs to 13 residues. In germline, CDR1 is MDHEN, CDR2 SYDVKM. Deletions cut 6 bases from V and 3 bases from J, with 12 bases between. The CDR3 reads CASRGQPIYEQYF. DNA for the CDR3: TGTGCCAGCAGGGGACAACCGATCTACGAGCAGTACTTC.

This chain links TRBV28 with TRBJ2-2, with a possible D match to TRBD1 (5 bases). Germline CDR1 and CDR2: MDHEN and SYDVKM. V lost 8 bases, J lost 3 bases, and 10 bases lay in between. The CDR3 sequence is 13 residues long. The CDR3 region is CASGREDTGELFF. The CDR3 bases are TGTGCCAGCGGCAGGGAAGACACCGGGGAGCTGTTTTTT.

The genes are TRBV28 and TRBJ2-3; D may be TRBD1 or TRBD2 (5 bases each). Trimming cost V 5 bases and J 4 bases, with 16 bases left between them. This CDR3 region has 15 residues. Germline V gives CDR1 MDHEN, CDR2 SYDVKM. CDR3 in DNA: TGTGCCAGCAGTCCCAGCAGGCTGGGGGCAGATACGCAGTATTTT. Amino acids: CASSPSRLGADTQYF.

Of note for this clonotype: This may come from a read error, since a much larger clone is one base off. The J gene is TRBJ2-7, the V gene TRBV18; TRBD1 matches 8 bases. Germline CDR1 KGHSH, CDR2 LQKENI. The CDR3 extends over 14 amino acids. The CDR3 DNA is TGTGCCAGCTCACCAAGGACAGGGCTATACGAGCGGTACTTC. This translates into CASSPRTGLYERYF.